The source of this T cell receptor (beta chain) is a study of identical twins. This CDR3 comprises 15 residues. Trimming cost V 1 base and J 2 bases, with 12 bases left between them. TCRdb itself ran the 5' RACE reads through MiXCR, one entry per CDR3 protein. The sample shows 690,000 or so distinct CDR3 sequences, 6% to 6.5% of them seen only once. The study, taken as a whole, reports: Invariant MAIT and iNKT cells may have partly biased zero-insertion analyses. Alpha sequences out of frame and shared by twins had excess low generation probability. Twins shared beta out-of-frame sequences in excess, but this excess was weaker. The more abundant beta clonotypes in cord blood had fewer insertions, and memory repertoires did not show this.

The table lists this clonotype with many counts. Antigen unknown. This sequence joins TRBV12-3 or TRBV12-4 and TRBJ2-7, with TRBD1 as a possible D gene (5 bases). Sequencing was carried out using naive T cells sorted from blood. This clonotype was obtained from a young man in good health. This CDR3 is CASSLGGIAPYEQYF. The CDR3 coding sequence is TGTGCCAGCAGTTTAGGGGGCATTGCTCCCTACGAGCAGTACTTC.